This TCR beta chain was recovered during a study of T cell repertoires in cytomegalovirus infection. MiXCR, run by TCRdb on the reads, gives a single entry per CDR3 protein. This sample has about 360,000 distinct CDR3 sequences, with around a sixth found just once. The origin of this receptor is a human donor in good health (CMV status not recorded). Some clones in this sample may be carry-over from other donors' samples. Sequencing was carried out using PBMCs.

The CDR3 DNA follows: TGTGCCAGCAGCTTAAGCCGGGACAGGGTAGTGTCCGGGGAGCTGTTTTTT. Translated: CASSLSRDRVVSGELFF. This chain joins TRBV7-2 and TRBJ2-2; 9 bases line up with TRBD1. Looked up from germline, CDR1 is SGHTA and CDR2 is FQGNSA. Losses at the gene ends were 2 bases for V and 6 bases for J; bases not matched to a gene: 10. The CDR3 contains 17 residues.